One and the same sample provided the 19 T cell receptor beta chains below, sequenced in a study of blood T cell repertoires in COVID-19. The assay was immunoSEQ multiplex PCR, and TCRdb's table has in-frame clones only and misses some. Among over 250,000 clones listed, about 88% were seen once. The sequencing sample was made of PBMCs or T cells enriched from blood (not recorded which). The receptors were gathered from a woman aged 55-75 years in a cohort exposed to, infected with or recovered from COVID-19 (not recorded which).

The rearrangement uses TRBV7-8 and TRBJ2-3; TRBD2 is a possible D gene (6 bases). Germline V gene data show CDR1 as SGHVS and CDR2 as FQNEAQ. V was pared by 3 bases and J by 2 bases, with 12 bases between. The CDR3 is 15 amino acids. For the CDR3, the DNA is TGTGCCAGCAGCTTTCGTGGAGGGGTCACAGATACGCAGTATTTT. Its translation is CASSFRGGVTDTQYF.

This rearrangement joins TRBV18 to TRBJ2-5; 9 bases match TRBD1. The CDR3 has 15 amino acids. Trimming took 3 bases from V and 5 from J; bases not matched to a gene: 7. CDR1 and CDR2 (germline): KGHSH, LQKENI. CDR3 coding DNA: TGTGCCAGCTCACCCCTGGGACAGGGATTGGAGACCCAGTACTTC. Amino acids: CASSPLGQGLETQYF.

This chain uses TRBV7-9 with TRBJ1-3; D perhaps matches TRBD1 (5 bases). This CDR3 has 15 amino acids. Trimming removed 3 bases from V and 2 bases from J, with 11 bases in between. The germline gives CDR1 SEHNR, CDR2 FQNEAQ (reference sequence). Here the CDR3 DNA reads TGTGCCAGCAGCTTTGACGCAGGGACTGGAAACACCATATATTTT. Translated: CASSFDAGTGNTIYF. The whole variable domain, filled in from reference TRBV7-9 and TRBJ1-3, reads DTGVSQNPRHKITKRGQNVTFRCDPISEHNRLYWYRQTLGQGPEFLTYFQNEAQLEKSRLLSDRFSAERPKGSFSTLEIQRTEQGDSAMYLCASSFDAGTGNTIYFGEGSWLTVV.

The chain combines TRBV7-9 with TRBJ1-4; the D gene is possibly TRBD1 (6 bases). Trimming removed 1 base from V and 2 bases from J, with 8 bases in between. This CDR3 has 15 amino acids. Germline V lookup: CDR1 SEHNR, CDR2 FQNEAQ (reference sequence). This CDR3 reads CASSLVGGTNEKLFF. The CDR3 nucleotides read TGTGCCAGCAGCTTAGTTGGGGGCACTAATGAAAAACTGTTTTTT.

V is TRBV19 and J is TRBJ2-3, with 10 positions matching TRBD2. This CDR3 region has 17 residues. After removal of 5 bases from V and 0 bases from J, the junction contained 8 bases not matched to a gene. Looked up from germline, CDR1 is LNHDA and CDR2 is SQIVND (reference sequence). DNA for the CDR3: TGTGCCAGTAGTCGAGCGGGAGGGTCTGAGAGCACAGATACGCAGTATTTT. It specifies CASSRAGGSESTDTQYF.

The gene calls are TRBV18 and TRBJ2-1; D is possibly TRBD1 (6 bases). The V gene's germline CDR1 is KGHSH and CDR2 LQKENI. V was clipped by 6 bases and J by 0 bases, with 12 bases between them. This CDR3 is 15 amino acids long. CDR3 sequence (DNA): TGTGCCAGCTCCCCTGGACAGAGCTCCTACAATGAGCAGTTCTTC. It codes for CASSPGQSSYNEQFF.

The rearrangement joins TRBV19 to TRBJ1-2; D not certain. The V gene's germline CDR1 is LNHDA and CDR2 SQIVND (reference sequence). V was trimmed by 4 bases and J by 0 bases, leaving 6 bases between them. CDR3 length equals 13 residues. This chain's CDR3 is CASSTSTNYGYTF. CDR3 sequence (DNA): TGTGCCAGTAGTACCAGTACTAACTATGGCTACACCTTC.

This sequence joins TRBV5-1 and TRBJ1-2, with no clear D. The germline V gene encodes CDR1 SGHRS and CDR2 YFSETQ. The V gene lost 2 bases and the J gene lost 2 bases, with 10 bases spanning the gap. The CDR3 loop spans 14 amino acids. Here the CDR3 reads CASSFAGWNYGYTF. CDR3 nucleotides: TGCGCCAGCAGCTTTGCAGGATGGAACTATGGCTACACCTTC. Combining the CDR3 with reference TRBV5-1 and TRBJ1-2 gives the whole variable domain KAGVTQTPRYLIKTRGQQVTLSCSPISGHRSVSWYQQTPGQGLQFLFEYFSETQRNKGNFPGRFSGRQFSNSRSEMNVSTLELGDSALYLCASSFAGWNYGYTFGSGTRLTVV.

V is TRBV27 and J is TRBJ1-2; TRBD1 agrees at 9 bases. The germline CDR1 and CDR2 sequences are MNHEY and SMNVEV (reference sequence). J gave up 8 bases and V 7 bases, and 8 bases lay outside the gene matches. This CDR3 is 13 amino acids long. The CDR3 loop reads CASKTGGVKGYTF. CDR3 nucleotides: TGTGCCAGCAAAACAGGGGGCGTTAAAGGCTACACCTTC.

The chain links TRBV28 to TRBJ2-3; maybe TRBD1 (6 bases). Trimming left V 4 bases short and J 4 bases short, with 15 bases between. This CDR3 has 15 amino acids. Germline V lookup: CDR1 MDHEN, CDR2 SYDVKM. The CDR3 sequence is CASSSSGHSADTQYF. The CDR3 bases are TGTGCCAGCAGTTCATCGGGACATTCGGCAGATACGCAGTATTTT.

The chain has TRBV18 and TRBJ2-2; TRBD2 matches 7 bases. The germline CDR1 and CDR2 sequences are KGHSH and LQKENI. This CDR3 has 15 residues. V lost 3 bases to trimming and J lost 3 bases; unmatched junction nucleotides: 4. The CDR3 spells CASSPTSTDTGELFF. The DNA for the CDR3 is TGTGCCAGCTCACCGACTAGCACGGACACCGGGGAGCTGTTTTTT.

The chain carries TRBV3-1 (or the pseudogene TRBV3-2) and TRBJ2-3; TRBD2 matches at 13 bases. Germline CDR1 and CDR2: LGHDT and YNNKEL (reference sequence). The J segment lost 5 bases and the V segment lost 1 base, leaving 6 bases of the junction unmatched. The CDR3 has 17 amino acids. CDR3 sequence: CASSQVGLAGERDTQYF. CDR3 DNA: TGTGCCAGCAGCCAAGTTGGACTAGCGGGAGAGAGAGATACGCAGTATTTT.

The table lists this clone with a count of one. The chain recombines TRBV2 with TRBJ1-1; TRBD1 is a possible D gene (5 bases). Germline assignment: CDR1 SNHLY and CDR2 FYNNEI. This CDR3 is 15 amino acids long. The V end lost 10 bases, the J end lost 4 bases, and 22 bases lay between the germline ends. CDR3 sequence reads: CATSSEGRWATEAFF. DNA for the CDR3: TGTGCCACCTCTTCGGAGGGGAGATGGGCCACTGAAGCTTTCTTT.

The V call is TRBV5-4, the J call TRBJ2-1, with a possible D match to TRBD2 (6 bases). Germline V gene lookup returns CDR1 SGHNT and CDR2 YYREEE (reference sequence). The CDR3 sequence is 14 residues long. Trimming took off 0 bases at V and 7 bases at J, with 11 bases between the two ends. CDR3 sequence: CASSLAREFNEQFF. CDR3 DNA: TGTGCCAGCAGCTTGGCCCGGGAGTTTAATGAGCAGTTCTTC.

The V gene is TRBV12-5, the J gene TRBJ1-1; TRBD1 matches 7 bases. CDR3 size: 18 residues. V dropped 0 bases and J dropped 6; count of bases not matched to a gene: 16. The germline V gene encodes CDR1 LGHNT and CDR2 FRNRAP. The CDR3 bases are TGTGCTAGTGGTTTGGTACGGACGGGGACAGATTTTGTGTCTGAAGCTTTCTTT. This translates into CASGLVRTGTDFVSEAFF.

The chain couples TRBV28 to TRBJ2-7; 11 nucleotides line up with TRBD2. Per the germline V gene, CDR1 is MDHEN and CDR2 is SYDVKM. The length of the CDR3 is 13 residues. Trimming removed 7 bases from V and 3 bases from J; junction bases left unmatched: 2. For the CDR3, the DNA is TGTGCCAGCAATCTAGCGGGAGGCTACGAGCAGTACTTC. Encoded protein: CASNLAGGYEQYF.

The rearrangement joins TRBV14 to TRBJ2-7, with D hard to call. The V gene lost 5 bases and the J gene lost 5 bases, with 16 bases spanning the gap. Germline loops: CDR1 SGHDN, CDR2 FVKESK. This CDR3 has 14 residues. The DNA of the CDR3 is TGTGCCAGCAGCTATACCCTAGGTTCCCACGAGCAGTACTTC. Encoded protein: CASSYTLGSHEQYF.

V gene TRBV5-1 combines with J gene TRBJ2-2, with a weak D call TRBD2 (5 bases). The CDR3 extends over 14 amino acids. The V end was cut by 1 base, the J end by 4 bases, with 8 bases between. Germline V gene sequence: CDR1 SGHRS, CDR2 YFSETQ. For the CDR3, the DNA is TGCGCCAGCAGCTTGCGGGGAGCCACCGGGGAGCTGTTTTTT. Translated, it gives CASSLRGATGELFF.

The V and J genes are TRBV19 and TRBJ2-5; a weak D match, TRBD1 (6 bases). The germline V and J ends were trimmed by 3 bases and 1 base, with 12 bases remaining between them. Germline loops: CDR1 LNHDA, CDR2 SQIVND (reference sequence). The CDR3 runs 15 residues. The CDR3 loop reads CASSMAGVSQETQYF. The CDR3 DNA reads as TGTGCCAGTAGTATGGCAGGGGTCAGCCAAGAGACCCAGTACTTC.